The 12 T cell receptor beta chains given below trace back to one sample, sequenced in a study of blood T cell repertoires in COVID-19 (dated by TCRdb to 2020 to 2022). Library creation used the immunoSEQ multiplex PCR assay. Imported from immuneACCESS, the table was reduced by TCRdb to in-frame sequences with V and J called. These copies leave out some clones; in studies compared against another copy, an unresolved V gene accounts for under half, and the cause of the remainder is not known. In all, the sample holds more than 300,000 clones, and 88% of those were seen once. 1.2% of the sample goes to the ten largest clones. The sample was PBMCs or T cells enriched from blood (not recorded which). The receptors originated from a young woman who had recovered from COVID-19.

CDR3 protein: CATVSGGAGYEQYF. DNA for the CDR3: TGTGCCACCGTTAGCGGGGGGGCAGGATACGAGCAGTACTTC. The V call is TRBV6-5, the J call TRBJ2-7; TRBD2 matches 11 bases. V lost 10 bases to trimming and J lost 4 bases; unmatched junction nucleotides: 9. Per germline, CDR1 MNHEY and CDR2 SVGAGI. CDR3 length: 14 residues.

The chain carries TRBV9 and TRBJ2-2; 10 bases match TRBD2. The V and J ends lost 1 base and 5 bases, in that order; junction bases with no gene match: 5. From germline, CDR1 is SGDLS and CDR2 YYNGEE. The length of the CDR3 is 16 residues. The CDR3 DNA sequence: TGTGCCAGCAGCGTAAGAGCGGGGGGGCCGACCGGGGAGCTGTTTTTT. Translated: CASSVRAGGPTGELFF.

This chain connects TRBV7-9 to TRBJ1-2; D remains ambiguous. Trimming removed 4 bases at V and 10 bases at J, with 13 bases between. The CDR3 length is 12 residues. CDR1 SEHNR and CDR2 FQNEAQ come from the germline V gene (reference sequence). The CDR3 DNA reads as TGTGCCAGCAGCTCCCTCTCAAACTTCTACACCTTC. Translating it yields CASSSLSNFYTF.

The chain recombines TRBV6-5 with TRBJ1-6; 9 positions agree with TRBD1. The CDR3 contains 15 residues. The germline CDR1 and CDR2 sequences are MNHEY and SVGAGI. V shed 7 bases, J shed 5 bases, and the junction held 6 bases outside the gene matches. The CDR3 nucleotides read TGTGCCAGCACACGGACAGGGGAAGATAATTCACCCCTCCACTTT. Amino acid sequence: CASTRTGEDNSPLHF.

The chain employs TRBV7-6 and TRBJ2-1, with 7 positions matching TRBD1. After removal of 3 bases from V and 4 bases from J, the junction contained 3 bases not matched to a gene. The CDR3 covers 14 residues. Germline V CDR1 and CDR2: SGHVS, FNYEAQ. The CDR3 DNA sequence: TGTGCCAGCAGCTTTAGACAGGGATACAATGAGCAGTTCTTC. Its protein product is CASSFRQGYNEQFF.

The rearrangement uses TRBV7-3 and TRBJ1-1, with 8 bases lining up with TRBD1. Germline V gives CDR1 SGHTA, CDR2 FQGTGA. V lost 5 bases, J lost 10 bases, and 9 bases stayed unmatched. CDR3 size: 13 residues. In DNA, the CDR3 is TGTGCCAGCAGCGGCGGACAGGGAAGAAGAGCTTTCTTT. Protein sequence: CASSGGQGRRAFF.

This clone was observed once. The chain links TRBV7-6 to TRBJ1-3; maybe TRBD1 (5 bases). In germline, CDR1 is SGHVS, CDR2 FNYEAQ. The CDR3 length is 15 residues. V gave up 1 base and J gave up 7 bases, with 14 bases separating them. CDR3 coding DNA: TGTGCCAGCAGCTTAGGACAGCTCAACGGGAACACCATATATTTT. Translation gives CASSLGQLNGNTIYF.

The chain recombines TRBV10-3 with TRBJ2-1; tentatively, D is TRBD2 (6 bases). Germline CDR1 is ENHRY and CDR2 is SYGVKD. This CDR3 region has 14 residues. V lost 6 bases and J 0 bases, leaving 9 bases between the germline ends. The CDR3 loop reads CAIRTGSSYNEQFF. The CDR3 nucleotides are TGTGCCATCAGAACCGGGAGCTCCTACAATGAGCAGTTCTTC.

This chain connects TRBV13 to TRBJ1-2; TRBD1 matches 11 bases. The V segment lost 5 bases and the J segment 14 bases; nucleotides outside the gene matches: 10. Germline V gene data show CDR1 as PRHDT and CDR2 as FYEKMQ (reference sequence). There are 13 residues in the CDR3. CDR3 DNA sequence: TGTGCCAGCAGCCCCAATCCGGACAGGGGGCATACCTTC. Protein: CASSPNPDRGHTF.

The chain recombines TRBV5-1 with TRBJ2-2; TRBD2 matches 11 bases. The length of the CDR3 is 16 residues. The germline gives CDR1 SGHRS, CDR2 YFSETQ. The ends lost 2 bases at V and 4 bases at J; junction bases unmatched: 4. CDR3 DNA sequence: TGCGCCAGCAGCTTACGACTAGCGGGGAGCACCGGGGAGCTGTTTTTT. Amino acids: CASSLRLAGSTGELFF.

V gene TRBV7-2 combines with J gene TRBJ2-5; TRBD1 matches 10 bases. Germline CDR1 SGHTA, CDR2 FQGNSA. Trimming took 3 bases from V and 5 from J; bases not matched to a gene: 9. CDR3 length: 16 residues. The CDR3 is CASSFRRTGGLETQYF. In nucleotides, the CDR3 is TGTGCCAGCAGCTTTAGACGGACAGGGGGATTGGAGACCCAGTACTTC. Looking up the rest from reference TRBV7-2 and TRBJ2-5 gives the full variable domain: GAGVSQSPSNKVTEKGKDVELRCDPISGHTALYWYRQSLGQGLEFLIYFQGNSAPDKSGLPSDRFSAERTGGSVSTLTIQRTQQEDSAVYLCASSFRRTGGLETQYFGPGTRLLVL.

The chain recombines TRBV10-3 with TRBJ2-3; D unresolved. This CDR3 spans 14 amino acids. Trimming removed 2 bases from V and 0 bases from J, with 6 bases in between. The germline CDR1 and CDR2 sequences are ENHRY and SYGVKD. CDR3 residues: CAISEPNSTDTQYF. CDR3 in DNA: TGTGCCATCAGTGAGCCCAATAGCACAGATACGCAGTATTTT.